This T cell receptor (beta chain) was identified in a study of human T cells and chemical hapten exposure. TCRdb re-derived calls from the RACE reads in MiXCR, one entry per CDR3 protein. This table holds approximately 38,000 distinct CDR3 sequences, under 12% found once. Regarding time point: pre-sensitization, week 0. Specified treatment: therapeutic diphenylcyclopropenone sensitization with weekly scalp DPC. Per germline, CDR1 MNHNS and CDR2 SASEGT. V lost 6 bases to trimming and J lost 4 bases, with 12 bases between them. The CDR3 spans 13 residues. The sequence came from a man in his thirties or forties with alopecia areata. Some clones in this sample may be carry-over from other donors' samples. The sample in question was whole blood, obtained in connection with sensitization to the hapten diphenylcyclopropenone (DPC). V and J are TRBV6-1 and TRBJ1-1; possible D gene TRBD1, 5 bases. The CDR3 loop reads CASSGLQGTEAFF. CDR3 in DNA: TGTGCCAGCAGCGGACTTCAGGGCACTGAAGCTTTCTTT.